This TCR beta chain appears in the sequencing data of a study of T cell clones after liver transplantation. Broader study findings: A larger donor-reactive than third-party decline suggested partial antigen-specific deletion. These preliminary findings come from unstandardized post-transplant sampling times.

This clone appeared once. Its specificity is unknown. The CDR3 has 15 residues. Trimming took 1 base from V and 4 from J, leaving 13 bases between them. Per the germline V gene, CDR1 is SGHTA and CDR2 is FQGNSA. Libraries were prepared by immunoSEQ multiplex PCR; TCRdb keeps only in-frame clonotypes and omits some of them. The sample includes over 45,000 clones, 70% to 75% of them seen just once. V is TRBV7-2 and J is TRBJ2-5, with a possible D match to TRBD2 (7 bases). This clonotype was obtained from a human patient who received a liver transplant. The graft donor may be the source of some T cells. The input for sequencing was CD4+ T cells from blood, taken around 4.5 years after liver transplant. CDR3 sequence (DNA): TGTGCCAGCAGCTTAGTTGGGGGGGCGGCAGAGACCCAGTACTTC. It translates to CASSLVGGAAETQYF.